This T cell receptor beta chain derives from a study of blood T cells in healthy people across ages. General study results and limits: Roughly linear declines in TCR beta diversity per million T cells occurred with age. Estimated diversity across one million T cells was deemed an underestimate.

It was with a sample-barcoded 5' primer and a J-beta primer mix that a second PCR of about 6 to 12 cycles was run. Individual samples furnished no less than 2.5 million CDR3-containing paired-end reads apiece. One entry per CDR3 protein results from TCRdb running MiXCR on the 5' RACE reads. The repertoire holds over 1,500,000 distinct CDR3 sequences, 35% to 50% seen once, with 23% in the top ten. Germline CDR1 and CDR2: MNHEY and SMNVEV (reference sequence). V was pared by 6 bases and J by 1 base, with 16 bases between. The CDR3 length is 15 residues. Total RNA amounts of at least 6 micrograms were extracted per sample. This clonotype was seen more than once but under ten times. The antigen is not known.

The sample taken for sequencing was blood. The chain joins TRBV27 to TRBJ2-7; possible D gene TRBD1, 5 bases. The sequence came from a human donor in good health. The CDR3 loop reads CASSSGASSSYEQYF. As DNA, the CDR3 is TGTGCCAGCAGCAGTGGGGCATCGTCTTCCTACGAGCAGTACTTC.